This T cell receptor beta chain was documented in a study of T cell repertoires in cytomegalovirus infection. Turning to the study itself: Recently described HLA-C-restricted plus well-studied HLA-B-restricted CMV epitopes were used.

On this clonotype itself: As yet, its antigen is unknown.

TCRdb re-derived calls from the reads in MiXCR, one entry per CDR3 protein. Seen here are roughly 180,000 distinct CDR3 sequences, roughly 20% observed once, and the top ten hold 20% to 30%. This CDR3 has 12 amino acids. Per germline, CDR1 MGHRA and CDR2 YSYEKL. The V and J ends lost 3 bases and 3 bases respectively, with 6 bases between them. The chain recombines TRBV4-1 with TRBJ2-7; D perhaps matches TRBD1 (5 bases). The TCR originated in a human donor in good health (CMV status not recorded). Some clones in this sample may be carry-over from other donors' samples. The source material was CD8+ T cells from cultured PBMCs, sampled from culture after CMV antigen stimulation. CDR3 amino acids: CASSHQGYEQYF. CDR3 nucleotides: TGCGCCAGCAGCCACCAGGGCTACGAGCAGTACTTC.